Listed below are T cell receptor beta chains from one sample, sequenced in a study of T cell responses to AZD1222 COVID-19 vaccine. Sequenced by immunoSEQ multiplex PCR; TCRdb stores in-frame clones only, minus some. The repertoire holds 120,000 or so clones, with approximately 90% as singletons. Sample: peripheral blood, taken on day 0 of MenACWY control vaccination. The receptors derive from an adult in good health. Both conserved end residues are part of each CDR3. Fields, in order: clone size, V gene, D gene, CDR3 length, J gene, CDR3 protein, CDR3 DNA. D genes are given only for firm matches. Clone sizes are given selectively: once, few, many, or a class where the clone is expanded.

abundance: once
v_gene: TRBV9
d_gene: NA
len: 16
j_gene: TRBJ2-7
CDR3aa: CASSAAEGPLRYEQYF
CDR3nt: TGTGCCAGCAGCGCGGCGGAGGGACCCCTCCGCTACGAGCAGTACTTC

abundance: NA
v_gene: TRBV29-1
d_gene: NA
len: 10
j_gene: TRBJ1-2
CDR3aa: CSVEDYGYTF
CDR3nt: TGCAGCGTTGAAGACTATGGCTACACCTTC

abundance: NA
v_gene: TRBV2
d_gene: NA
len: 13
j_gene: TRBJ1-6
CDR3aa: CASSVGNLSPLHF
CDR3nt: TGTGCCAGCAGTGTAGGAAATCTCTCACCCCTCCACTTT

abundance: once
v_gene: TRBV9
d_gene: NA
len: 17
j_gene: TRBJ1-3
CDR3aa: CASSVDIGGFSGNTIYF
CDR3nt: TGTGCCAGCAGCGTAGACATTGGCGGATTCTCTGGAAACACCATATATTTT

abundance: NA
v_gene: TRBV9
d_gene: TRBD1
len: 15
j_gene: TRBJ2-7
CDR3aa: CASSTRTGAIYEQYF
CDR3nt: TGTGCCAGCAGCACCCGGACAGGGGCCATCTACGAGCAGTACTTC

abundance: NA
v_gene: TRBV5-6
d_gene: NA
len: 13
j_gene: TRBJ2-7
CDR3aa: CASSTGPAYEQYF
CDR3nt: TGTGCCAGCAGCACTGGACCCGCCTACGAGCAGTACTTC

abundance: NA
v_gene: TRBV4-1
d_gene: TRBD1
len: 12
j_gene: TRBJ2-1
CDR3aa: CASGQGDGEQFF
CDR3nt: TGCGCCAGCGGACAGGGGGACGGTGAGCAGTTCTTC

abundance: NA
v_gene: TRBV6-5
d_gene: NA
len: 14
j_gene: TRBJ2-3
CDR3aa: CASRHPGSTDTQYF
CDR3nt: TGTGCCAGCAGGCACCCGGGGAGCACAGATACGCAGTATTTT

abundance: NA
v_gene: TRBV9
d_gene: TRBD2
len: 15
j_gene: TRBJ2-1
CDR3aa: CASSVAVVREGRLFF
CDR3nt: TGTGCCAGCAGCGTGGCTGTAGTGCGGGAGGGCCGATTGTTCTTC

abundance: NA
v_gene: TRBV9
d_gene: TRBD1
len: 16
j_gene: TRBJ1-6
CDR3aa: CASSVASDRANSPLHF
CDR3nt: TGTGCCAGCAGCGTAGCGTCGGACAGGGCGAATTCACCCCTCCACTTT

abundance: NA
v_gene: TRBV2
d_gene: TRBD2
len: 12
j_gene: TRBJ2-1
CDR3aa: CASSGAGLGKFF
CDR3nt: TGTGCCAGCAGTGGGGCGGGACTAGGGAAGTTCTTC

abundance: NA
v_gene: TRBV6-1
d_gene: NA
len: 15
j_gene: TRBJ2-3
CDR3aa: CASSESRGSTDTQYF
CDR3nt: TGTGCCAGCAGTGAATCCCGCGGAAGCACAGATACGCAGTATTTT

abundance: NA
v_gene: TRBV11-3
d_gene: NA
len: 14
j_gene: TRBJ2-2
CDR3aa: CASSLNLNTGELFF
CDR3nt: TGTGCCAGCAGCTTAAATCTGAACACCGGGGAGCTGTTTTTT

abundance: NA
v_gene: TRBV6-5
d_gene: TRBD2
len: 14
j_gene: TRBJ2-7
CDR3aa: CASSYPGGNYEQYF
CDR3nt: TGTGCCAGCAGTTACCCGGGGGGGAACTACGAGCAGTACTTC

abundance: NA
v_gene: TRBV29-1
d_gene: NA
len: 12
j_gene: TRBJ1-1
CDR3aa: CSVVRGNTEAFF
CDR3nt: TGCAGCGTTGTTCGGGGGAACACTGAAGCTTTCTTT

abundance: NA
v_gene: TRBV11-2
d_gene: NA
len: 14
j_gene: TRBJ1-5
CDR3aa: CASSLAAGVAAQHF
CDR3nt: TGTGCCAGCAGCTTAGCAGCGGGGGTCGCGGCCCAGCATTTT

abundance: NA
v_gene: TRBV7-3
d_gene: TRBD2
len: 13
j_gene: TRBJ2-1
CDR3aa: CASSSSGSNEQFF
CDR3nt: TGTGCCAGCAGCTCTAGCGGATCCAATGAGCAGTTCTTC

abundance: NA
v_gene: TRBV27
d_gene: TRBD1
len: 15
j_gene: TRBJ1-1
CDR3aa: CASSQPGQGNAEAFF
CDR3nt: TGTGCCAGCAGCCAACCGGGACAGGGCAACGCTGAAGCTTTCTTT

abundance: NA
v_gene: TRBV5-1
d_gene: TRBD2
len: 16
j_gene: TRBJ2-7
CDR3aa: CASSLALSGRVHEQYF
CDR3nt: TGCGCCAGCAGCTTGGCTCTAAGCGGGAGAGTTCACGAGCAGTACTTC

abundance: NA
v_gene: TRBV9
d_gene: NA
len: 14
j_gene: TRBJ2-7
CDR3aa: CASSGSQSGSKQYF
CDR3nt: TGTGCCAGCAGCGGGAGCCAGAGTGGTTCAAAACAGTACTTC

abundance: NA
v_gene: TRBV3-1/TRBV3-2
d_gene: NA
len: 16
j_gene: TRBJ2-4
CDR3aa: CASSTGDRGAKNIQYF
CDR3nt: TGTGCCAGCAGCACTGGGGACCGAGGAGCCAAAAACATTCAGTACTTC

abundance: NA
v_gene: TRBV3-1/TRBV3-2
d_gene: TRBD1
len: 13
j_gene: TRBJ1-1
CDR3aa: CASGQGRGTEAFF
CDR3nt: TGTGCCAGCGGACAGGGGAGGGGGACTGAAGCTTTCTTT

abundance: NA
v_gene: TRBV2
d_gene: TRBD1
len: 17
j_gene: TRBJ2-5
CDR3aa: CASSGDRDGIGRETQYF
CDR3nt: TGTGCCAGCAGTGGAGACAGGGATGGCATAGGCCGGGAGACCCAGTACTTC

abundance: NA
v_gene: TRBV7-3
d_gene: TRBD2
len: 17
j_gene: TRBJ2-3
CDR3aa: CASSFLPTSGRADTQYF
CDR3nt: TGTGCCAGCAGCTTCCTACCGACTAGCGGGAGAGCAGATACGCAGTATTTT

abundance: NA
v_gene: TRBV14
d_gene: NA
len: 12
j_gene: TRBJ2-2
CDR3aa: CASSPATGELFF
CDR3nt: TGTGCCAGCAGCCCAGCAACCGGGGAGCTGTTTTTT

abundance: NA
v_gene: TRBV10-3
d_gene: NA
len: 14
j_gene: TRBJ2-3
CDR3aa: CAISESYLGDTQYF
CDR3nt: TGTGCCATCAGTGAGTCCTACCTAGGGGATACGCAGTATTTT

abundance: NA
v_gene: TRBV6-6
d_gene: TRBD1
len: 14
j_gene: TRBJ1-5
CDR3aa: CAASGQGVSQPQHF
CDR3nt: TGTGCAGCCAGCGGACAGGGGGTTAGTCAGCCCCAGCATTTT

abundance: NA
v_gene: TRBV9
d_gene: TRBD2
len: 15
j_gene: TRBJ2-3
CDR3aa: CASRDSGRAKDTQYF
CDR3nt: TGTGCCAGCAGGGATAGCGGGAGGGCCAAAGATACGCAGTATTTT

abundance: few
v_gene: TRBV12-3/TRBV12-4
d_gene: TRBD1
len: 13
j_gene: TRBJ1-6
CDR3aa: CASRDRGNSPLHF
CDR3nt: TGTGCCAGCAGGGACAGGGGGAATTCACCCCTCCACTTT

abundance: NA
v_gene: TRBV7-9
d_gene: NA
len: 15
j_gene: TRBJ1-6
CDR3aa: CASSPRRGPNSPLHF
CDR3nt: TGTGCCAGCAGCCCCCGGCGGGGGCCTAATTCACCCCTCCACTTT

abundance: NA
v_gene: TRBV6-5
d_gene: NA
len: 14
j_gene: TRBJ1-1
CDR3aa: CASSYAERNTEAFF
CDR3nt: TGTGCCAGCAGTTACGCGGAGAGGAACACTGAAGCTTTCTTT

abundance: NA
v_gene: TRBV29-1
d_gene: TRBD1
len: 17
j_gene: TRBJ1-3
CDR3aa: CSAVERHRGIVRNTIYF
CDR3nt: TGCAGCGCCGTGGAGCGGCACAGGGGAATAGTTAGAAACACCATATATTTT

abundance: NA
v_gene: TRBV2
d_gene: NA
len: 12
j_gene: TRBJ2-1
CDR3aa: CASSGDHNEQFF
CDR3nt: TGTGCCAGCAGCGGGGACCACAATGAGCAGTTCTTC

abundance: NA
v_gene: TRBV24-1
d_gene: TRBD1
len: 16
j_gene: TRBJ2-2
CDR3aa: CATSDWDRGRTGELFF
CDR3nt: TGTGCCACCAGTGATTGGGACAGGGGAAGGACCGGGGAGCTGTTTTTT

abundance: NA
v_gene: TRBV4-3
d_gene: TRBD1
len: 14
j_gene: TRBJ1-2
CDR3aa: CASSQGTGGGGYTF
CDR3nt: TGCGCCAGCAGCCAAGGAACAGGGGGTGGCGGCTACACCTTC

abundance: NA
v_gene: TRBV5-4
d_gene: NA
len: 12
j_gene: TRBJ1-1
CDR3aa: CASSQMNTEAFF
CDR3nt: TGTGCCAGCAGCCAAATGAACACTGAAGCTTTCTTT

abundance: NA
v_gene: TRBV3-1/TRBV3-2
d_gene: NA
len: 14
j_gene: TRBJ1-2
CDR3aa: CASSQSGQLMGDTF
CDR3nt: TGTGCCAGCAGCCAAAGCGGACAGCTGATGGGGGACACCTTC

abundance: NA
v_gene: TRBV5-4
d_gene: NA
len: 17
j_gene: TRBJ2-5
CDR3aa: CASSHPRGQGWLETQYF
CDR3nt: TGTGCCAGCAGCCACCCTCGGGGCCAGGGGTGGTTAGAGACCCAGTACTTC

abundance: once
v_gene: TRBV7-8
d_gene: NA
len: 15
j_gene: TRBJ2-1
CDR3aa: CASRLEGGGYNEQFF
CDR3nt: TGTGCCAGCAGGCTCGAGGGCGGAGGATACAATGAGCAGTTCTTC

abundance: NA
v_gene: TRBV9
d_gene: TRBD1
len: 17
j_gene: TRBJ2-2
CDR3aa: CASSRSLGQGAAGELFF
CDR3nt: TGTGCCAGCAGTCGCAGCCTGGGACAGGGGGCAGCCGGGGAGCTGTTTTTT

abundance: NA
v_gene: TRBV9
d_gene: NA
len: 14
j_gene: TRBJ1-6
CDR3aa: CASSVGTSDSPLHF
CDR3nt: TGTGCCAGCAGCGTGGGGACATCGGATTCACCCCTCCACTTT

abundance: NA
v_gene: TRBV5-1
d_gene: NA
len: 13
j_gene: TRBJ2-7
CDR3aa: CASSAAGGLWQYF
CDR3nt: TGCGCCAGCAGCGCGGCGGGCGGCCTATGGCAGTACTTC

abundance: once
v_gene: TRBV21-1
d_gene: NA
len: 14
j_gene: TRBJ2-1
CDR3aa: CASSKGLAGGPGFF
CDR3nt: TGTGCCAGCAGCAAAGGACTAGCGGGAGGCCCGGGGTTCTTC

abundance: NA
v_gene: TRBV18
d_gene: TRBD2
len: 17
j_gene: TRBJ2-2
CDR3aa: CASSPKIAGVSTGELFF
CDR3nt: TGTGCCAGCTCACCAAAAATAGCGGGAGTTAGCACCGGGGAGCTGTTTTTT

abundance: NA
v_gene: TRBV2
d_gene: TRBD1
len: 13
j_gene: TRBJ1-5
CDR3aa: CASNGQGNQPQHF
CDR3nt: TGTGCCAGCAACGGACAGGGCAATCAGCCCCAGCATTTT

abundance: NA
v_gene: TRBV30
d_gene: TRBD2
len: 16
j_gene: TRBJ2-4
CDR3aa: CAWSPGGVAGGGIQYF
CDR3nt: TGTGCCTGGAGCCCCGGGGGGGTAGCGGGAGGTGGCATTCAGTACTTC

abundance: NA
v_gene: TRBV19
d_gene: TRBD2
len: 13
j_gene: TRBJ2-3
CDR3aa: CASTTAGGDTQYF
CDR3nt: TGTGCCAGTACCACGGCCGGGGGGGATACGCAGTATTTT

abundance: NA
v_gene: TRBV6-2/TRBV6-3
d_gene: NA
len: 12
j_gene: TRBJ2-7
CDR3aa: CASSYTRNEQYF
CDR3nt: TGTGCCAGCAGTTACACTAGGAACGAGCAGTACTTC

abundance: NA
v_gene: TRBV5-6
d_gene: NA
len: 13
j_gene: TRBJ2-3
CDR3aa: CASSFGGTDTQYF
CDR3nt: TGTGCCAGCAGCTTCGGCGGCACAGATACGCAGTATTTT

abundance: NA
v_gene: TRBV18
d_gene: TRBD2
len: 19
j_gene: TRBJ2-2
CDR3aa: CASSPQRSSAGVRTGELFF
CDR3nt: TGTGCCAGCTCACCTCAAAGATCGTCGGCGGGAGTCCGTACCGGGGAGCTGTTTTTT

abundance: NA
v_gene: TRBV5-6
d_gene: TRBD1
len: 15
j_gene: TRBJ1-6
CDR3aa: CASNGQGAGNSPLHF
CDR3nt: TGTGCCAGCAACGGACAGGGGGCTGGAAATTCACCCCTCCACTTT

abundance: few
v_gene: TRBV2
d_gene: NA
len: 13
j_gene: TRBJ1-1
CDR3aa: CASRGRRNTEAFF
CDR3nt: TGTGCCAGCAGGGGACGGAGGAACACTGAAGCTTTCTTT

abundance: NA
v_gene: TRBV10-3
d_gene: NA
len: 14
j_gene: TRBJ1-6
CDR3aa: CAISEGGRHSPLHF
CDR3nt: TGTGCCATCAGTGAGGGGGGGAGGCATTCACCCCTCCACTTT

abundance: NA
v_gene: TRBV6-5
d_gene: TRBD2
len: 15
j_gene: TRBJ2-7
CDR3aa: CASRRSGTGSYEQYF
CDR3nt: TGTGCCAGCAGGAGAAGCGGGACCGGGTCCTACGAGCAGTACTTC

abundance: NA
v_gene: TRBV5-1
d_gene: TRBD2
len: 16
j_gene: TRBJ2-1
CDR3aa: CASSISKREVHNEQFF
CDR3nt: TGCGCCAGCAGCATAAGTAAGCGGGAGGTTCACAATGAGCAGTTCTTC

abundance: once
v_gene: TRBV29-1
d_gene: NA
len: 13
j_gene: TRBJ2-2
CDR3aa: CSAAGQTTGELFF
CDR3nt: TGCAGCGCAGCGGGACAAACCACCGGGGAGCTGTTTTTT

abundance: NA
v_gene: TRBV6-6
d_gene: NA
len: 15
j_gene: TRBJ2-1
CDR3aa: CASIDAGLSYNEQFF
CDR3nt: TGTGCCAGCATTGACGCGGGATTGAGTTACAATGAGCAGTTCTTC